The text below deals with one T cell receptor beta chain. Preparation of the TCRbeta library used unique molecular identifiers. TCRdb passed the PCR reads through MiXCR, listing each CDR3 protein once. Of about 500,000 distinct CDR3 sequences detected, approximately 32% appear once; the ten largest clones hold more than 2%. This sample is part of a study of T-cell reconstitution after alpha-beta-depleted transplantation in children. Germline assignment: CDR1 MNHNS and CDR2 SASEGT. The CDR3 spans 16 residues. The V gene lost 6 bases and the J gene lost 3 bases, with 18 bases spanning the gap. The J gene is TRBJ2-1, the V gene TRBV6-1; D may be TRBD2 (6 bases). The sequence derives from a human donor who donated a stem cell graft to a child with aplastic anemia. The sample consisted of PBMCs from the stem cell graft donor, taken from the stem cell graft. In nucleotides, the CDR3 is TGTGCCAGCAGGCAGGCCAGCCGAGCGGGCTACAATGAGCAGTTCTTC. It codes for CASRQASRAGYNEQFF.